This T cell receptor (beta chain) derives from a study of cytomegalovirus exposure and HLA in healthy donors. The table lists this clone with a count of one. This CDR3 spans 17 amino acids. Germline values: CDR1 LGHNA, CDR2 YNFKEQ. V was clipped by 1 base and J by 7 bases; unmatched bases: 11. Primers included in the PCR were 60 Vbeta and 13 Jbeta primers. Method: immunoSEQ multiplex PCR; TCRdb's copy keeps in-frame clones and lacks some. This sample has roughly 40,000 clones; about 50% occur once, and the top ten carry 9% to 14%. V is TRBV4-2 and J is TRBJ1-2; 11 bases match TRBD1. Sequenced material: PBMCs. The source is a human donor in good health. The CDR3 sequence is CASSQASSGTGGIGYTF. The CDR3 DNA is TGTGCCAGCAGCCAAGCAAGTTCCGGGACAGGGGGGATTGGCTACACCTTC.